This T cell receptor beta chain was sequenced in a study of cytomegalovirus exposure and HLA in healthy donors. Study background: From about 170 million T cells, an earlier analysis saw some 120 million unique TCR beta sequences. In an early release, HLA-typed donors contributed approximately 80 million unique TCR sequences. Notes on the study in general: The authors later linked a missense DCLRE1C variant to TCR beta V- and J-gene trimming.

13 Jbeta primers and 60 Vbeta primers were used for the PCR. Sequencing was performed with immunoSEQ multiplex PCR; in TCRdb, only in-frame clones are kept and a portion is missing. The sample lists roughly 150,000 clones, around 80% occurring once. Germline V gives CDR1 SGHTA, CDR2 FQGNSA. The CDR3 consists of 15 residues. J was trimmed by 5 bases and V by 1 base; bases with no gene match: 3. Among the donors, all were healthy bone marrow donors. Comments on this clone: Its antigen remains unknown.

Sequencing was performed on PBMCs. This chain links TRBV7-2 with TRBJ1-2; 11 bases match TRBD1. The sequence derives from a male donor in good health and CMV-seronegative. CDR3 in amino acids: CASSLGTGGGYGYTF. The CDR3 nucleotides are TGTGCCAGCAGCTTAGGGACAGGGGGCGGGTATGGCTACACCTTC.